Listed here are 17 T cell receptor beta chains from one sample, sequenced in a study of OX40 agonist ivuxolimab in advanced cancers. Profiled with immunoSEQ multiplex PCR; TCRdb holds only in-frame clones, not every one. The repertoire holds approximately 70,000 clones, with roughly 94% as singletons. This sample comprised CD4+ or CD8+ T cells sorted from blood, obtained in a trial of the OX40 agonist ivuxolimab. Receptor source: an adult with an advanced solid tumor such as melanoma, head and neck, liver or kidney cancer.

For the CDR3, the DNA is TGTGCCAGCAGTCCGGCCCCCATCGGTGAAAAACTGTTTTTT. Its translation is CASSPAPIGEKLFF. The genes are TRBV27 and TRBJ1-4, with D uncertain. This CDR3 has 14 residues. Germline V gene data show CDR1 as MNHEY and CDR2 as SMNVEV (reference sequence). V was clipped by 5 bases and J by 7 bases, with 14 bases between them.

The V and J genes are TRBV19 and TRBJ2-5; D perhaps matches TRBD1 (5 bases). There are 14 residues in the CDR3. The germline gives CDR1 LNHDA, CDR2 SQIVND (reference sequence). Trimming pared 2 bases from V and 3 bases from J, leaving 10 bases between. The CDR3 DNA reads TGTGCCAGTAGTATACGAGGACAAGAAGAGACCCAGTACTTC. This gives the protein CASSIRGQEETQYF.

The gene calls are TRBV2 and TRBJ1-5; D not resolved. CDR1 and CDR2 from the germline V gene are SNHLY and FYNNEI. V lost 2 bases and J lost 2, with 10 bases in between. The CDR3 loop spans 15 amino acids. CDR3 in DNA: TGTGCCAGCAGTGAATTTAGGGCTGGCAATCAGCCCCAGCATTTT. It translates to CASSEFRAGNQPQHF.

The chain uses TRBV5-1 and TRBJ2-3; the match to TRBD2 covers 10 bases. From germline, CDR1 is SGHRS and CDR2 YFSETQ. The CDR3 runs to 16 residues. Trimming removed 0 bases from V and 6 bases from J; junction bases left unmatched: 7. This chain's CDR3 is CASSLEAGGPGDTQYF. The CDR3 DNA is TGCGCCAGCAGCTTGGAAGCGGGGGGGCCAGGCGATACGCAGTATTTT.

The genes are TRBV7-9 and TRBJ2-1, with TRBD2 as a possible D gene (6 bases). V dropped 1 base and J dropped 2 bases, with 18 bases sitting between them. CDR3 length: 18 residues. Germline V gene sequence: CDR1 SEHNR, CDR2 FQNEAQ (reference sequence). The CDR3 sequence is CASSLVWEAGTPYNEQFF. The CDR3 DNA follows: TGTGCCAGCAGCTTAGTATGGGAGGCGGGAACCCCCTACAATGAGCAGTTCTTC.

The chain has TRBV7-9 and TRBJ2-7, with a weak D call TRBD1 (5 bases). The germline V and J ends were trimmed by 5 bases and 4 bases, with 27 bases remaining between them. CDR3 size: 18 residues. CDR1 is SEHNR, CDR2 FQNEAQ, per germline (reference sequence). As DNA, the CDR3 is TGTGCCAGCAGCGCCCCCTCGGCGGCAGGGCCCTTAGCTTACGAGCAGTACTTC. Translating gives CASSAPSAAGPLAYEQYF.

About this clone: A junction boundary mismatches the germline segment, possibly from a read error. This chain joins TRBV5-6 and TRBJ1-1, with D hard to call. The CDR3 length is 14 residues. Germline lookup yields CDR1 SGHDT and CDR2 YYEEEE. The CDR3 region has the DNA TGTGCCAGCAGCTTGTTTTTGGGGAACCCTGAAGCTTTCTTT. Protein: CASSLFLGNPEAFF. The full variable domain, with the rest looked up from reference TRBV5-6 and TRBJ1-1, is DAGVTQSPTHLIKTRGQQVTLRCSPKSGHDTVSWYQQALGQGPQFIFQYYEEEERQRGNFPDRFSGHQFPNYSSELNVNALLLGDSALYLCASSLFLGNPEAFFGQGTRLTVV.

CDR3 nucleotides: TGTGCCAGCTCACCGGGGGGCACCGGGGAGCTGTTTTTT. It codes for CASSPGGTGELFF. V is TRBV18 and J is TRBJ2-2, with D possibly TRBD2 on 6 matching bases. CDR1 is KGHSH, CDR2 LQKENI, per germline. V was cut by 3 bases and J by 4 bases, with 6 bases left in between. The CDR3 sequence is 13 residues long.

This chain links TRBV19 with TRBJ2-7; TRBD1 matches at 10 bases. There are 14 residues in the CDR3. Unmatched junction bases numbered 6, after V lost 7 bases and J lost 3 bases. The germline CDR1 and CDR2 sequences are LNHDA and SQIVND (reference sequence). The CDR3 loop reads CASTPGQGDYEQYF. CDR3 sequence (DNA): TGTGCCAGTACCCCCGGACAGGGGGACTACGAGCAGTACTTC. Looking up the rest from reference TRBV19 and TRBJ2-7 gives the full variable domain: DGGITQSPKYLFRKEGQNVTLSCEQNLNHDAMYWYRQDPGQGLRLIYYSQIVNDFQKGDIAEGYSVSREKKESFPLTVTSAQKNPTAFYLCASTPGQGDYEQYFGPGTRLTVT.

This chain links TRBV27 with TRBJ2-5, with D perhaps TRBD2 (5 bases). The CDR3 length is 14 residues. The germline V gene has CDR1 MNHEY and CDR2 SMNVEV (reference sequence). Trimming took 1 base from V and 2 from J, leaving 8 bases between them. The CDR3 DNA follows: TGTGCCAGCAGTTTATTAGGAGGACAAGAGACCCAGTACTTC. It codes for CASSLLGGQETQYF.

The CDR3 coding sequence is TGTGCCAGCAGCATCGGACAGTACCCTTCTGGGGCCAACGTCCTGACTTTC. Encoded protein: CASSIGQYPSGANVLTF. The gene calls are TRBV9 and TRBJ2-6; tentative D call: TRBD1 (6 bases). Deletions cut 4 bases from V and 1 base from J, with 15 bases between. Germline lookup yields CDR1 SGDLS and CDR2 YYNGEE. CDR3 length: 17 residues.

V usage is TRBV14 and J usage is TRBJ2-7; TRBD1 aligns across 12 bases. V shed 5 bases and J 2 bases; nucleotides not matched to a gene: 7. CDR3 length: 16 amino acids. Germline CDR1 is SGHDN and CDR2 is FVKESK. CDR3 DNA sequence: TGTGCCAGCAGCAACCGGGACAGGGGGCCAGCCTACGAGCAGTACTTC. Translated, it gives CASSNRDRGPAYEQYF.

The CDR3 here is CASSETGTGPLNTEAFF. The CDR3 DNA sequence: TGTGCCAGCAGTGAAACAGGGACGGGTCCCTTGAACACTGAAGCTTTCTTT. The V gene is TRBV27, the J gene TRBJ1-1; D might be TRBD1 (6 bases). V shed 5 bases and J shed 0 bases, with 19 bases lying between them. The CDR3 consists of 17 residues. Germline V gives CDR1 MNHEY, CDR2 SMNVEV (reference sequence).

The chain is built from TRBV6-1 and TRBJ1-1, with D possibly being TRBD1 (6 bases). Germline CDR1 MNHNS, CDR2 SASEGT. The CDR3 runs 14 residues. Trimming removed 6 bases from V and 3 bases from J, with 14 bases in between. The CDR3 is CASSPQGWYTEAFF. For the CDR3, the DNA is TGTGCCAGCAGCCCACAGGGTTGGTACACTGAAGCTTTCTTT.

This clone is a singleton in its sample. As DNA, the CDR3 is TGTGCCAGCAGTGAAGTGGGGACAGGGGTCTACGAGCAGTACTTC. Translated, it gives CASSEVGTGVYEQYF. The V call is TRBV6-1, the J call TRBJ2-7; 10 bases agree with TRBD1. The CDR3 sequence is 15 residues long. The germline V gene has CDR1 MNHNS and CDR2 SASEGT. With 1 base clipped from V and 3 bases from J, the junction kept 3 bases outside the gene matches.

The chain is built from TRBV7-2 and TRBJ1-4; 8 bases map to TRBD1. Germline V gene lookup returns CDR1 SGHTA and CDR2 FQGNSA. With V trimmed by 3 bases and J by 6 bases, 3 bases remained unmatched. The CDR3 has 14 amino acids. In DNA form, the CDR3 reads TGTGCCAGCAGCTTGGGGACAGGTTATGAAAAACTGTTTTTT. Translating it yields CASSLGTGYEKLFF.

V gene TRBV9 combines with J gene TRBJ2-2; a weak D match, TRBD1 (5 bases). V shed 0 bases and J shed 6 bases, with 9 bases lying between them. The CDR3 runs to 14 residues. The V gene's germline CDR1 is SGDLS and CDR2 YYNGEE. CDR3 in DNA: TGTGCCAGCAGCGTAGGGAAGGGGCCCGGGGAGCTGTTTTTT. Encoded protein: CASSVGKGPGELFF. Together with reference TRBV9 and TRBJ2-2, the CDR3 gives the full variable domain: DSGVTQTPKHLITATGQRVTLRCSPRSGDLSVYWYQQSLDQGLQFLIQYYNGEERAKGNILERFSAQQFPDLHSELNLSSLELGDSALYFCASSVGKGPGELFFGEGSRLTVL.